This T cell receptor beta chain was sequenced for a study of cytotoxic CD8 clonotypes in ibrutinib-treated CLL. Here immunoSEQ multiplex PCR was the method, and the copy in TCRdb shows in-frame clones only, minus some. Here the sample spans a few hundred thousand clones, roughly 70% being singletons. Sequenced material: PBMCs, taken after 24 months of ibrutinib treatment. The receptor's source is a human donor with chronic lymphocytic leukemia.

CDR3 protein: CASSPGGGGSHEQYF. The CDR3 bases are TGTGCCAGCAGCCCCGGCGGAGGGGGGTCCCACGAGCAGTACTTC. V is TRBV5-4 and J is TRBJ2-7, with D possibly being TRBD1 or TRBD2 (6 bases each). CDR3 size: 15 residues. Germline CDR1 SGHNT, CDR2 YYREEE (reference sequence). V dropped 4 bases and J dropped 5 bases, with 19 bases sitting between them.